The 29 T cell receptor beta chains in this list originate from one sample, sequenced in a study of blood T cell repertoires in COVID-19. TCRdb keeps only in-frame clones here, not all; method: immunoSEQ multiplex PCR. The profile shows about 380,000 clones, around 91% of them singletons. The sequenced material came from peripheral blood. The receptors stem from a man aged 18-30 years with active or convalescent COVID-19.

This chain links TRBV7-3 with TRBJ2-1; D may be TRBD2 (6 bases). CDR3 length equals 15 residues. V lost 2 bases and J 8 bases, leaving 16 bases between the germline ends. Germline lookup yields CDR1 SGHTA and CDR2 FQGTGA. The CDR3 region is CASSLLGGSGDEQFF. In DNA form, the CDR3 reads TGTGCCAGCAGCTTACTGGGGGGTAGTGGCGATGAGCAGTTCTTC. The full variable domain, rest sourced from reference TRBV7-3 and TRBJ2-1, is GAGVSQTPSNKVTEKGKYVELRCDPISGHTALYWYRQSLGQGPEFLIYFQGTGAADDSGLPNDRFFAVRPEGSVSTLKIQRTERGDSAVYLCASSLLGGSGDEQFFGPGTRLTVL.

In regard to this clone: Germline and junction disagree at one end, which may indicate a read error. The chain recombines TRBV7-7 with TRBJ2-7, with a weak D call TRBD2 (5 bases). The CDR3 consists of 16 residues. The germline gives CDR1 SSHAT, CDR2 FNYEAQ (reference sequence). CDR3 in DNA: TGTGCTAGCAGCCCCACCCCGGGAACAGCAGTCTACGAGCAGTACTTC. The encoded protein is CASSPTPGTAVYEQYF.

As DNA, the CDR3 is TGTGCCAGCAGCCCCACAACCGCTAACTATGGCTACACCTTC. Its protein is CASSPTTANYGYTF. The chain couples TRBV11-2 to TRBJ1-2; no definite D call. Germline CDR1 SGHAT, CDR2 FQNNGV. This CDR3 is 14 amino acids long. The V end was cut by 5 bases, the J end by 0 bases, with 10 bases between.

The chain employs TRBV21-1 and TRBJ2-3; the tabulated D call, TRBD1, remains unverified against the DNA. TRBV21-1 is described as a pseudogene. The length of the CDR3 is 15 residues. In nucleotides, the CDR3 is TGTGCCAGCAGCGCCAGACAGGGTAGCACAGATACGCAGTATTTT. Its protein is CASSARQGSTDTQYF.

The gene calls are TRBV6-2 or TRBV6-3 and TRBJ2-1; TRBD2 agrees at 11 bases. This CDR3 is built from 17 residues. Germline trimming cut 3 bases from V and 0 bases from J; bases unmatched to any gene: 4. CDR1 MNHEY and CDR2 SVGEGT come from the germline V gene. CDR3 protein: CASSYELAGASYNEQFF. The CDR3 region has the DNA TGTGCCAGCAGTTATGAACTAGCGGGAGCCTCCTACAATGAGCAGTTCTTC.

V usage is TRBV5-1 and J usage is TRBJ1-1; weak D call: TRBD1 (6 bases). Trimming cost V 4 bases and J 1 base, with 11 bases left between them. This CDR3 is built from 14 residues. Germline-derived CDR1 and CDR2 are SGHRS and YFSETQ. CDR3 sequence: CASSRQATNTEAFF. In DNA, the CDR3 is TGCGCCAGCAGCAGACAGGCCACGAACACTGAAGCTTTCTTT.

V and J are TRBV6-2 or TRBV6-3 and TRBJ2-1; D is possibly TRBD2 (6 bases). Trimming left V 3 bases short and J 7 bases short, with 13 bases between. Germline V gene lookup returns CDR1 MNHEY and CDR2 SVGEGT. The CDR3 has 14 amino acids. The CDR3 loop reads CASSYPGLPNEQFF. The CDR3, as DNA: TGTGCCAGCAGTTATCCGGGACTCCCTAATGAGCAGTTCTTC.

This sequence joins TRBV9 and TRBJ2-1; 10 positions match TRBD2. With V trimmed by 0 bases and J by 4 bases, 1 base remained unmatched. Germline CDR1 reads SGDLS; CDR2 reads YYNGEE. This CDR3 is 15 amino acids long. The CDR3 loop is CASSVGAGGYNEQFF. The DNA of the CDR3 is TGTGCCAGCAGCGTAGGAGCGGGAGGGTACAATGAGCAGTTCTTC.

With respect to this clone: Other DNA variants within this sample encode the same CDR3. This chain uses TRBV5-1 with TRBJ1-2; 12 bases are shared with TRBD1. There are 14 residues in the CDR3. The germline gives CDR1 SGHRS, CDR2 YFSETQ. J gave up 7 bases and V 4 bases, and 5 bases lay outside the gene matches. CDR3 sequence: CASSLGQGAFGYTF. The DNA for the CDR3 is TGCGCCAGCAGCCTGGGACAGGGGGCGTTTGGCTACACCTTC.

The chain links TRBV5-6 to TRBJ2-2, with D tentatively TRBD1 (5 bases). Trimming cost V 0 bases and J 1 base, with 10 bases left between them. Germline V CDR1 and CDR2: SGHDT, YYEEEE. The CDR3 totals 16 residues. CDR3 sequence: CASSLAWQGNTGELFF. In DNA, the CDR3 is TGTGCCAGCAGCTTGGCCTGGCAGGGGAACACCGGGGAGCTGTTTTTT.

The chain links TRBV24-1 to TRBJ2-3; possible D gene TRBD2, 6 bases. Looked up from germline, CDR1 is KGHDR and CDR2 is SFDVKD. The CDR3 is made up of 14 amino acids. With 3 bases removed from V and 5 bases from J, the gap between germline ends came to 11 bases. CDR3 DNA sequence: TGTGCCACCAGTGATGGGACTCCCGGAGATACGCAGTATTTT. This encodes CATSDGTPGDTQYF.

DNA of the CDR3: TGTGCCATCAGTGAGTCTAGCGGGGGGGCAGATACGCAGTATTTT. Translated: CAISESSGGADTQYF. The chain links TRBV10-3 to TRBJ2-3; 11 bases line up with TRBD2. CDR3 length: 15 residues. V lost 0 bases, J lost 4 bases, and 0 bases stayed unmatched. CDR1 ENHRY and CDR2 SYGVKD come from the germline V gene.

J is TRBJ2-3 and V is TRBV7-2, with 9 bases matching TRBD2. The germline V gene encodes CDR1 SGHTA and CDR2 FQGNSA. After removal of 3 bases from V and 4 bases from J, the junction contained 5 bases not matched to a gene. The CDR3 has 15 amino acids. Written as DNA, the CDR3 is TGTGCCAGCAGCTTGCTTAGCGGGGGTTCAGATACGCAGTATTTT. This encodes CASSLLSGGSDTQYF.

The rearrangement uses TRBV4-2 and TRBJ2-7; TRBD1 matches 9 bases. The germline CDR1 and CDR2 sequences are LGHNA and YNFKEQ. V dropped 3 bases and J dropped 7; count of bases not matched to a gene: 13. The CDR3 contains 16 residues. The CDR3, as DNA: TGTGCCAGCAGCCATCTGGGACAGGGAGCATTCCGAGAGCAGTACTTC. Amino acids: CASSHLGQGAFREQYF.

This clone was seen a few times. The CDR3 DNA sequence: TGTGCCAGCAGCTCCTCGAGGACAGGGGTTTATAATTCACCCCTCCACTTT. As protein: CASSSSRTGVYNSPLHF. V usage is TRBV7-9 and J usage is TRBJ1-6, with TRBD1 matching over 9 bases. The CDR3 extends over 17 amino acids. V was pared by 4 bases and J by 4 bases, with 8 bases of the junction left unmatched. CDR1 and CDR2 (germline): SEHNR, FQNEAQ (reference sequence).

The chain recombines TRBV5-1 with TRBJ2-1; 11 nucleotides match TRBD2. CDR1 is SGHRS and CDR2 is YFSETQ in the germline V gene. CDR3 length: 15 residues. With 3 bases clipped from V and 7 bases from J, the junction kept 6 bases outside the gene matches. CDR3 region: CASSSLSSGGNEQFF. The DNA for the CDR3 is TGCGCCAGCAGCTCCCTTTCTAGCGGGGGGAATGAGCAGTTCTTC.

This chain joins TRBV7-2 and TRBJ1-5; 8 bases are a match to TRBD1. The V and J ends lost 2 bases and 9 bases, in that order; junction bases with no gene match: 12. The CDR3 is made up of 16 amino acids. The germline V gene encodes CDR1 SGHTA and CDR2 FQGNSA. CDR3 residues: CASSLSVPRGLVPQHF. The CDR3 bases are TGTGCCAGCAGCTTAAGTGTTCCCAGGGGGCTTGTGCCCCAGCATTTT.

The chain joins TRBV4-3 to TRBJ2-3, with 7 positions matching TRBD1. The CDR3 length is 16 residues. The germline V gene encodes CDR1 LGHNA and CDR2 YSLEER. V shed 0 bases and J 2 bases; nucleotides not matched to a gene: 5. The CDR3, as DNA: TGCGCCAGCAGCCAAGATCGGACAGGTCCCACAGATACGCAGTATTTT. The encoded protein is CASSQDRTGPTDTQYF.

The chain carries TRBV6-5 and TRBJ2-7; tentatively, D is TRBD1 (5 bases). V gave up 6 bases and J gave up 1 base, with 10 bases separating them. The CDR3 has 13 amino acids. Germline-derived CDR1 and CDR2 are MNHEY and SVGAGI. The CDR3 spells CASRPRDSYEQYF. CDR3 bases: TGTGCCAGCAGGCCCAGGGATTCCTACGAGCAGTACTTC.

V gene TRBV27 combines with J gene TRBJ1-6; D possibly corresponds to TRBD1 (6 bases). V dropped 6 bases and J dropped 3 bases, with 12 bases sitting between them. In germline, CDR1 is MNHEY, CDR2 SMNVEV (reference sequence). This CDR3 contains 15 residues. The CDR3 loop reads CASRADRFYNSPLHF. The CDR3 DNA reads as TGTGCCAGCAGAGCCGACAGGTTCTATAATTCACCCCTCCACTTT.

This clone was seen once. The CDR3 DNA follows: TGTGCCAGCAGCCCCCGCGCGGGAGATGCCCACTCCTACGAGCAGTACTTC. This gives the protein CASSPRAGDAHSYEQYF. The gene calls are TRBV7-8 and TRBJ2-7; 7 bases are a match to TRBD2. With V trimmed by 5 bases and J by 0 bases, 13 bases remained unmatched. From germline, CDR1 is SGHVS and CDR2 FQNEAQ. CDR3 length: 17 amino acids.

This chain joins TRBV6-4 and TRBJ2-3; 7 nucleotides match TRBD2. The trim removed 7 bases at V and 2 bases at J, leaving 9 bases unmatched. Per the germline V gene, CDR1 is MRHNA and CDR2 is SNTAGT. This CDR3 has 15 residues. The CDR3 DNA sequence: TGTGCCAGCAAATCGGGAGGTCTTACCACAGATACGCAGTATTTT. Amino acid sequence: CASKSGGLTTDTQYF.

The chain has TRBV14 and TRBJ2-3; the D gene is possibly TRBD1 (5 bases). CDR1 is SGHDN, CDR2 FVKESK, per germline. The CDR3 runs to 14 residues. V lost 0 bases and J 7 bases, leaving 11 bases between the germline ends. The CDR3 here is CASSQDGQDYTQYF. The DNA of the CDR3 is TGTGCCAGCAGCCAAGATGGACAAGATTATACGCAGTATTTT. Variable domain in full (rest from reference TRBV14 and TRBJ2-3): EAGVTQFPSHSVIEKGQTVTLRCDPISGHDNLYWYRRVMGKEIKFLLHFVKESKQDESGMPNNRFLAERTGGTYSTLKVQPAELEDSGVYFCASSQDGQDYTQYFGPGTRLTVL.

V usage is TRBV19 and J usage is TRBJ1-5; D is possibly TRBD1 (6 bases). The CDR3 consists of 15 residues. V lost 7 bases and J 0 bases, leaving 13 bases between the germline ends. CDR1 is LNHDA and CDR2 is SQIVND in the germline V gene (reference sequence). The DNA for the CDR3 is TGTGCCAGTAATCCCCAGGGACATAGCAATCAGCCCCAGCATTTT. Protein sequence: CASNPQGHSNQPQHF.

The chain recombines TRBV19 with TRBJ2-5, with TRBD2 matching over 10 bases. The CDR3 consists of 16 residues. Germline loops: CDR1 LNHDA, CDR2 SQIVND (reference sequence). The junction had 10 bases not matched to a gene; V was cut back by 4 bases and J by 5 bases. The CDR3 reads CASSTPSGGWVETQYF. CDR3 DNA: TGTGCCAGTAGTACCCCTAGCGGGGGTTGGGTTGAGACCCAGTACTTC. The full variable domain, completed using reference TRBV19 and TRBJ2-5, is DGGITQSPKYLFRKEGQNVTLSCEQNLNHDAMYWYRQDPGQGLRLIYYSQIVNDFQKGDIAEGYSVSREKKESFPLTVTSAQKNPTAFYLCASSTPSGGWVETQYFGPGTRLLVL.

In its sample, this clone was seen once. The V and J genes are TRBV24-1 and TRBJ2-7; possible D gene TRBD1, 6 bases. The CDR3 consists of 16 residues. CDR1 is KGHDR and CDR2 is SFDVKD in the germline V gene. The V and J ends lost 3 bases and 1 base respectively, with 15 bases between them. CDR3 bases: TGTGCCACCAGTGATCGCGGCCAGGGGAAATCCTACGAGCAGTACTTC. It is translated as CATSDRGQGKSYEQYF.

This clone occurred many times. For the CDR3, the DNA is TGTGCCAGCAGCGCAAATGATTTAAGCGGCGAGCAGTACTTC. This sequence encodes CASSANDLSGEQYF. The chain is built from TRBV9 and TRBJ2-7; maybe TRBD2 (5 bases). V lost 3 bases, J lost 6 bases, and 16 bases lay in between. Germline CDR1 SGDLS, CDR2 YYNGEE. CDR3 length equals 14 residues.

The chain employs TRBV7-9 and TRBJ1-1, with D possibly TRBD1 on 5 matching bases. Trimming removed 2 bases from V and 0 bases from J, with 13 bases in between. This CDR3 has 16 residues. Germline CDR1 SEHNR, CDR2 FQNEAQ (reference sequence). The DNA of the CDR3 is TGTGCCAGCAGCTTATTATTAGGGGTGATGAACACTGAAGCTTTCTTT. It translates to CASSLLLGVMNTEAFF.

The chain links TRBV7-8 to TRBJ1-5; 9 bases agree with TRBD1. J gave up 4 bases and V 6 bases, and 10 bases lay outside the gene matches. The germline CDR1 and CDR2 sequences are SGHVS and FQNEAQ. This CDR3 comprises 16 residues. CDR3 in DNA: TGTGCCAGCAGTCAGGTAACCGGGACAGGGAATCAGCCCCAGCATTTT. Its translation is CASSQVTGTGNQPQHF.